This TCR beta chain was observed in a study of tumor and adjacent non-tumor tissue in lung cancer. The template was RNA from unsorted bulk tissue. The normal lung tissue was taken more than 3 cm from the tumor edge. Three rounds of nested PCR, following a modified ARM-PCR protocol, produced the TCRbeta library. MiXCR, run by TCRdb on the multiplex PCR reads, gives a single entry per CDR3 protein. The data hold nearly 50,000 distinct CDR3 sequences, with under 75% observed a single time. CDR3 size: 12 residues. In germline, CDR1 is ENHRY, CDR2 SYGVKD. V was pared by 6 bases and J by 7 bases, with 11 bases between.

The sequence was obtained from a woman in her sixties or seventies with non-small cell lung cancer. Sequencing was performed on distant non-tumor lung tissue. The gene calls are TRBV10-3 and TRBJ2-3; unclear D gene. CDR3 sequence (DNA): TGTGCCATCAGACCGGCCAGGAATACGCAGTATTTT. This codes for CAIRPARNTQYF.